This passage covers 32 T cell receptor beta chains from one sample sequenced in a study of blood T cell repertoires in COVID-19. Measured with immunoSEQ multiplex PCR; TCRdb has only the in-frame clones, and not every one. The table has a few hundred thousand clones, about nine tenths seen once. The sequenced material came from PBMCs or T cells enriched from blood (not recorded which). The source is a woman aged 60-75 years who had recovered from COVID-19.

The sample holds one count of this clone. V is TRBV5-4 and J is TRBJ1-1, with TRBD1 matching over 9 bases. Germline assignment: CDR1 SGHNT and CDR2 YYREEE (reference sequence). There are 14 residues in the CDR3. V gave up 5 bases and J gave up 5 bases; unmatched junction bases: 7. CDR3 loop: CASRGQGLKTEAFF. CDR3 in DNA: TGTGCCAGCAGGGGACAGGGCCTAAAGACTGAAGCTTTCTTT.

The rearrangement links TRBV5-5 to TRBJ2-6, with TRBD1 matching over 9 bases. CDR3 length: 18 amino acids. V was pared by 5 bases and J by 4 bases, with 13 bases of the junction left unmatched. Looked up from germline, CDR1 is SGHKS and CDR2 is YYEKEE (reference sequence). The CDR3 DNA reads as TGTGCCAGCAGGCAGCCGGGACAGGGAAGATTGGGGGCCAACGTCCTGACTTTC. This translates into CASRQPGQGRLGANVLTF.

The chain couples TRBV6-5 to TRBJ1-5; D is possibly TRBD1 (5 bases). V lost 3 bases and J 6 bases, leaving 9 bases between the germline ends. Germline V CDR1 and CDR2: MNHEY, SVGAGI. This CDR3 has 13 residues. The CDR3: CASSYGGGQPQHF. CDR3 DNA: TGTGCCAGCAGTTATGGGGGGGGTCAGCCCCAGCATTTT.

With regard to this clone: Other DNA sequences in this specimen translate into the identical CDR3. CDR3: CASTSPGGNQPQHF. The CDR3 bases are TGTGCCAGCACATCACCAGGGGGGAATCAGCCCCAGCATTTT. The chain has TRBV28 and TRBJ1-5, with TRBD1 matching over 7 bases. CDR1 MDHEN and CDR2 SYDVKM come from the germline V gene. The CDR3 sequence is 14 residues long. V gave up 7 bases and J gave up 4 bases; unmatched junction bases: 7. The full variable domain, rest sourced from reference TRBV28 and TRBJ1-5, is DVKVTQSSRYLVKRTGEKVFLECVQDMDHENMFWYRQDPGLGLRLIYFSYDVKMKEKGDIPEGYSVSREKKERFSLILESASTNQTSMYLCASTSPGGNQPQHFGDGTRLSIL.

The J gene is TRBJ2-5, the V gene TRBV7-2; tentatively, D is TRBD2 (5 bases). The CDR3 is 16 amino acids. Per germline, CDR1 SGHTA and CDR2 FQGNSA. Trimming left V 4 bases short and J 1 base short, with 16 bases between. The CDR3 nucleotides are TGTGCCAGCAGCTCCTACCAACCGCGGGTCCAAGAGACCCAGTACTTC. Translating gives CASSSYQPRVQETQYF.

The chain joins TRBV2 to TRBJ2-1, with TRBD2 matching over 10 bases. The CDR3 has 14 amino acids. Trimming cost V 8 bases and J 7 bases; bases outside gene matches: 8. Per the germline V gene, CDR1 is SNHLY and CDR2 is FYNNEI. The CDR3 region is CASEREGPGNEQFF. CDR3 DNA sequence: TGTGCCAGCGAGCGGGAGGGCCCGGGGAATGAGCAGTTCTTC.

The chain uses TRBV6-5 and TRBJ2-1, with D perhaps TRBD2 (6 bases). Germline CDR1 reads MNHEY; CDR2 reads SVGAGI. This CDR3 region has 14 residues. The V and J ends lost 6 bases and 7 bases respectively, with 16 bases between them. CDR3 coding DNA: TGTGCCAGCAGGCGCCGGGACTCAGAGAATGAGCAGTTCTTC. Amino acid sequence: CASRRRDSENEQFF.

The J gene is TRBJ1-4, the V gene TRBV3-1 (or the pseudogene TRBV3-2); 9 bases are a match to TRBD1. V lost 4 bases to trimming and J lost 6 bases; unmatched junction nucleotides: 3. The CDR3 length is 14 residues. Germline CDR1 and CDR2: LGHDT and YNNKEL (reference sequence). The CDR3 sequence is CASSPQGADEKLFF. The CDR3 DNA reads TGTGCCAGCAGCCCACAGGGGGCGGATGAAAAACTGTTTTTT.

The rearrangement joins TRBV2 to TRBJ1-3, with 7 positions matching TRBD1. With V trimmed by 8 bases and J by 0 bases, 4 bases remained unmatched. CDR3 length: 14 amino acids. Germline V CDR1 and CDR2: SNHLY, FYNNEI. In nucleotides, the CDR3 is TGTGCCAGCTGGGACAGTTTCTCTGGAAACACCATATATTTT. The encoded protein is CASWDSFSGNTIYF.

In its sample, this clone was seen once. The chain uses TRBV28 and TRBJ2-7, with unresolved D. The CDR3 has 12 amino acids. CDR1 is MDHEN and CDR2 is SYDVKM in the germline V gene. Trimming removed 8 bases from V and 4 bases from J, with 12 bases in between. CDR3 residues: CASSRGFYEQYF. The CDR3 coding sequence is TGTGCCAGCTCAAGAGGCTTTTACGAGCAGTACTTC.

The chain is built from TRBV3-1 (or the pseudogene TRBV3-2) and TRBJ1-4, with TRBD1 matching over 11 bases. With V trimmed by 0 bases and J by 8 bases, 2 bases remained unmatched. CDR1 and CDR2 (germline): LGHDT, YNNKEL (reference sequence). This CDR3 comprises 15 residues. CDR3 residues: CASSQDGTGGEKLFF. CDR3 nucleotide sequence: TGTGCCAGCAGCCAAGATGGGACAGGGGGGGAAAAACTGTTTTTT.

CDR3 region: CASSPLDGSYYEQYF. The CDR3 DNA reads as TGTGCCAGCAGCCCACTAGACGGAAGTTACTACGAGCAGTACTTC. The rearrangement uses TRBV9 and TRBJ2-7; perhaps TRBD2 as D (5 bases). This CDR3 has 15 amino acids. Trimming cost V 4 bases and J 3 bases, with 17 bases left between them. CDR1 and CDR2 from the germline V gene are SGDLS and YYNGEE.

The V gene is TRBV6-5, the J gene TRBJ2-5, with TRBD1 matching over 9 bases. CDR3 size: 14 residues. Trimming cost V 2 bases and J 11 bases; bases outside gene matches: 9. Germline V CDR1 and CDR2: MNHEY, SVGAGI. This CDR3 is CASSYPGQGPHQYF. The CDR3 DNA sequence: TGTGCCAGCAGTTACCCGGGACAGGGCCCTCATCAGTACTTC.

The chain employs TRBV2 and TRBJ1-2; TRBD1 matches at 8 bases. The CDR3 consists of 16 residues. Trimming took 5 bases from V and 0 from J; bases not matched to a gene: 8. Looked up from germline, CDR1 is SNHLY and CDR2 is FYNNEI. The CDR3 nucleotides are TGTGCCAGCAGTATCTTAGGACAGGGCGCTAACTATGGCTACACCTTC. Amino acids: CASSILGQGANYGYTF.

This clone was seen only a few times. J is TRBJ2-7 and V is TRBV5-8; no clear D gene. Germline loops: CDR1 SGHTS, CDR2 YDEGEE. V was cut by 4 bases and J by 3 bases, with 8 bases left in between. The CDR3 length is 12 residues. For the CDR3, the DNA is TGTGCCAGCAGCCCCTACGACTACGAGCAGTACTTC. It codes for CASSPYDYEQYF.

The CDR3 here is CASSQKVGTANYGYTF. The DNA of the CDR3 is TGTGCCAGCAGCCAAAAGGTCGGGACAGCTAACTATGGCTACACCTTC. The rearrangement joins TRBV11-2 to TRBJ1-2; TRBD1 matches at 7 bases. The CDR3 has 16 amino acids. Germline loops: CDR1 SGHAT, CDR2 FQNNGV. Trimming removed 5 bases from V and 0 bases from J; junction bases left unmatched: 9.

The chain combines TRBV5-1 with TRBJ2-2, with 9 bases aligning to TRBD2. CDR1 and CDR2 (germline): SGHRS, YFSETQ. V gave up 4 bases and J gave up 3 bases; unmatched junction bases: 4. The CDR3 has 15 residues. The DNA of the CDR3 is TGCGCCAGCAGCCCCAGGACTAGCGACACCGGGGAGCTGTTTTTT. Its protein product is CASSPRTSDTGELFF.

CDR3 DNA: TGCAGTGCCATTGACTTTCACGAGCAGTACTTC. It codes for CSAIDFHEQYF. The chain couples TRBV20-1 to TRBJ2-7; D uncertain. Trimming pared 6 bases from V and 5 bases from J, leaving 11 bases between. The CDR3 has 11 amino acids. Germline CDR1 is DFQATT and CDR2 is SNEGSKA (reference sequence).

This clone was seen only once. The chain is built from TRBV28 and TRBJ1-2; D is possibly TRBD1 (5 bases). The CDR3 extends over 14 amino acids. The germline V gene encodes CDR1 MDHEN and CDR2 SYDVKM. V gave up 6 bases and J gave up 2 bases, with 13 bases separating them. The DNA for the CDR3 is TGTGCCAGCAGAGAAGGGGCCCTAAACTATGGCTACACCTTC. This sequence encodes CASREGALNYGYTF.

This clone was seen a few times. The chain has TRBV2 and TRBJ1-6; D unresolved. The CDR3 covers 12 residues. CDR1 and CDR2 from the germline V gene are SNHLY and FYNNEI. V lost 7 bases to trimming and J lost 8 bases, with 9 bases between them. The CDR3 loop is CASTAQDSPLHF. As DNA, the CDR3 is TGTGCCAGCACCGCTCAGGATTCACCCCTCCACTTT. The full variable domain, with the rest looked up from reference TRBV2 and TRBJ1-6, is EPEVTQTPSHQVTQMGQEVILRCVPISNHLYFYWYRQILGQKVEFLVSFYNNEISEKSEIFDDQFSVERPDGSNFTLKIRSTKLEDSAMYFCASTAQDSPLHFGNGTRLTVT.

The rearrangement uses TRBV19 and TRBJ1-5; a weak D match, TRBD1 (5 bases). Trimming shortened V by 4 bases and J by 4 bases, and 8 bases separated the two germline ends. In germline, CDR1 is LNHDA, CDR2 SQIVND (reference sequence). The CDR3 contains 13 residues. CDR3 region: CASSTPGNQPQHF. The CDR3 nucleotides are TGTGCCAGTAGTACCCCAGGGAATCAGCCCCAGCATTTT.

The gene calls are TRBV6-5 and TRBJ1-6; 8 bases match TRBD1. Germline loops: CDR1 MNHEY, CDR2 SVGAGI. V trimming: 6 bases; J trimming: 8 bases; junction bases outside the gene matches: 9. CDR3 length equals 15 residues. CDR3 bases: TGTGCCAGCAGAAAGCCGGGACAGGCCCATTCACCCCTCCACTTT. It specifies CASRKPGQAHSPLHF.

The rearrangement uses TRBV6-1 and TRBJ2-5; 8 nucleotides line up with TRBD1. This CDR3 has 14 amino acids. Trimming took 1 base from V and 5 from J; bases not matched to a gene: 3. Germline lookup yields CDR1 MNHNS and CDR2 SASEGT. Written as DNA, the CDR3 is TGTGCCAGCAGTGAAGGTCAGGGGGCGGAGACCCAGTACTTC. This encodes CASSEGQGAETQYF.

This clone was counted only a few times. J is TRBJ1-2 and V is TRBV7-9; D is unresolved. Between the trimmed V and J ends, which lost 11 bases and 2 bases, there was a span of 15 bases. The germline V gene has CDR1 SEHNR and CDR2 FQNEAQ (reference sequence). This CDR3 is 13 amino acids long. As DNA, the CDR3 is TGTGCCGGCGCGCGACAAGAAAACTATGGCTACACCTTC. Translated: CAGARQENYGYTF.

The chain joins TRBV11-2 to TRBJ1-6, with 7 bases matching TRBD1. The CDR3 sequence is 14 residues long. J was trimmed by 7 bases and V by 5 bases; bases with no gene match: 5. Germline V gene data show CDR1 as SGHAT and CDR2 as FQNNGV. The CDR3 DNA reads TGTGCCAGCAGCCCCGGGACAGCCAATTCACCCCTCCACTTT. It translates to CASSPGTANSPLHF.

The rearrangement uses TRBV10-2 and TRBJ2-7; D is possibly TRBD1 (5 bases). Looked up from germline, CDR1 is WSHSY and CDR2 is SAAADI. The CDR3 runs to 12 residues. The germline V and J ends were trimmed by 6 bases and 3 bases, with 9 bases remaining between them. The CDR3 region is CASRAGIYEQYF. The DNA for the CDR3 is TGCGCCAGCAGGGCAGGGATCTACGAGCAGTACTTC.

The chain carries TRBV27 and TRBJ2-4; TRBD1 is a possible D gene (6 bases). Per germline, CDR1 MNHEY and CDR2 SMNVEV (reference sequence). V lost 6 bases and J 12 bases, leaving 12 bases between the germline ends. The CDR3 extends over 11 amino acids. The DNA of the CDR3 is TGTGCCAGCAGACAAAGGGGGACTCAGTACTTC. Translated, it gives CASRQRGTQYF.

This clone was seen just once. The chain uses TRBV7-2 and TRBJ2-3; possible D gene TRBD2, 5 bases. V lost 4 bases and J lost 0, with 11 bases in between. Germline V lookup: CDR1 SGHTA, CDR2 FQGNSA. CDR3 length: 15 amino acids. CDR3 nucleotides: TGTGCCAGCAGCTGGAGGTCGGCTAGCACAGATACGCAGTATTTT. Translation: CASSWRSASTDTQYF.

This sequence joins TRBV9 and TRBJ2-1, with D perhaps TRBD2 (7 bases). The ends were cut back, 2 bases at V and 5 bases at J, with 11 bases in the middle. The CDR3 runs 14 residues. Looked up from germline, CDR1 is SGDLS and CDR2 is YYNGEE. The CDR3 sequence is CASSVGGPNNEQFF. Written as DNA, the CDR3 is TGTGCCAGCAGCGTGGGGGGGCCAAACAATGAGCAGTTCTTC.

As DNA, the CDR3 is TGTGCCAGCAGCCCCGGGGGGTTGAGCGGCTACACCTTC. Translating gives CASSPGGLSGYTF. This chain connects TRBV7-3 to TRBJ1-2; D is perhaps TRBD1 (5 bases). Trimming shortened V by 5 bases and J by 8 bases, and 15 bases separated the two germline ends. The length of the CDR3 is 13 residues. CDR1 SGHTA and CDR2 FQGTGA come from the germline V gene.

This chain joins TRBV29-1 and TRBJ1-4, with D uncertain. Between the trimmed V and J ends, which lost 0 bases and 2 bases, there was a span of 7 bases. This CDR3 contains 14 residues. The germline V gene encodes CDR1 SQVTM and CDR2 ANQGSEA. In DNA, the CDR3 is TGCAGCGTTGAAGAGGGGAGCACTAATGAAAAACTGTTTTTT. Translating gives CSVEEGSTNEKLFF.

This chain connects TRBV6-5 to TRBJ1-3, with 7 bases matching TRBD1. CDR1 is MNHEY, CDR2 SVGAGI, per germline. V trimming: 8 bases; J trimming: 0 bases; junction bases outside the gene matches: 7. The CDR3 covers 15 residues. The chain's CDR3 is CASWGQPTSGNTIYF. Written as DNA, the CDR3 is TGTGCCAGCTGGGGACAGCCAACCTCTGGAAACACCATATATTTT.